These 17 T cell receptor beta chains came from one sample sequenced in a study of blood T cell repertoires in COVID-19. This table comes from immunoSEQ multiplex PCR, and its TCRdb copy is limited to in-frame clones, with some not included. The data contain over 95,000 clones, 81% of them singletons. The sample comprised peripheral blood. These receptors all stem from a man between 50 and 59 years old with acute or convalescent COVID-19.

J is TRBJ2-1 and V is TRBV19; D is possibly TRBD1 (6 bases). V shed 8 bases and J shed 9 bases, with 14 bases lying between them. CDR3 length equals 12 residues. CDR1 LNHDA and CDR2 SQIVND come from the germline V gene (reference sequence). The DNA of the CDR3 is TGTGCCAGTGTAGCAGGGGCGGGTGAGCAGTTCTTC. Its translation: CASVAGAGEQFF.

About this clone itself: The junction does not match germline at one end; this may be a read error. The genes are TRBV5-8 and TRBJ2-3; no definite D call. The germline V gene encodes CDR1 SGHTS and CDR2 YDEGEE. The CDR3 totals 12 residues. CDR3 region: CASTFSTYTQYF. The CDR3 coding sequence is TGTGCCAGCACCTTTAGCACATATACGCAGTATTTT.

The chain combines TRBV5-6 with TRBJ2-7; 11 bases align to TRBD2. The CDR3 runs to 14 residues. V was pared by 4 bases and J by 4 bases, with 4 bases of the junction left unmatched. Per germline, CDR1 SGHDT and CDR2 YYEEEE. For the CDR3, the DNA is TGTGCCAGCAGCCAAGGGACTAGCGGTTACGAGCAGTACGTC. Translated: CASSQGTSGYEQYV.

This chain links TRBV30 with TRBJ1-5; 9 bases are a match to TRBD1. Germline-derived CDR1 and CDR2 are GTSNPN and SVGIG (reference sequence). The V gene end was trimmed by 4 bases and the J gene end by 0 bases; junction bases not matched to a gene: 7. This CDR3 is 16 amino acids long. The CDR3 nucleotides read TGTGCCTGGAAGTCGGGACAGGGACTTAGCAATCAGCCCCAGCATTTT. Its translation: CAWKSGQGLSNQPQHF.

J is TRBJ2-6 and V is TRBV10-1; the D is unclear. V was cut by 6 bases and J by 0 bases, with 3 bases left in between. Germline CDR1 and CDR2: WNHNN and SYGVQD (reference sequence). The CDR3 contains 13 residues. CDR3 DNA sequence: TGCGCCAGCAGGGCCTCTGGGGCCAACGTCCTGACTTTC. This gives the protein CASRASGANVLTF.

There are a few counts of this clone. This sequence joins TRBV28 and TRBJ1-5, with D hard to call. The CDR3 sequence is 12 residues long. V lost 4 bases to trimming and J lost 9 bases, with 10 bases between them. From germline, CDR1 is MDHEN and CDR2 SYDVKM. CDR3 sequence: CASSSRQVPQHF. CDR3 bases: TGTGCCAGCAGTTCCCGTCAGGTGCCCCAGCATTTT.

This rearrangement joins TRBV5-1 to TRBJ1-6; TRBD1 aligns across 7 bases. The CDR3 runs to 16 residues. Unmatched junction bases numbered 9, after V lost 4 bases and J lost 5 bases. Germline CDR1 is SGHRS and CDR2 is YFSETQ. Written as DNA, the CDR3 is TGCGCCAGCAGCCCCCGGACAGGTGCTAATAATTCACCCCTCCACTTT. Encoded protein: CASSPRTGANNSPLHF.

This clone showed up just a few times. The chain is built from TRBV4-2 and TRBJ2-2, with 13 bases aligning to TRBD2. Germline lookup yields CDR1 LGHNA and CDR2 YNFKEQ. With V trimmed by 4 bases and J by 4 bases, 9 bases remained unmatched. The CDR3 consists of 18 residues. CDR3 sequence reads: CASSPELAGGPGTGELFF. The CDR3 DNA follows: TGTGCCAGCAGCCCAGAACTAGCGGGGGGGCCGGGCACCGGGGAGCTGTTTTTT.

V usage is TRBV30 and J usage is TRBJ1-2; D call uncertain. Germline V gene sequence: CDR1 GTSNPN, CDR2 SVGIG (reference sequence). The CDR3 has 15 amino acids. The V gene lost 3 bases and the J gene lost 5 bases, with 19 bases spanning the gap. The CDR3 sequence: CAWRESRQFLYGYTF. The DNA of the CDR3 is TGTGCCTGGAGGGAAAGCAGGCAGTTCCTATATGGCTACACCTTC.

This chain joins TRBV21-1 and TRBJ2-7; TRBD1 is taken as the D call from the table, unchecked against the DNA. TRBV21-1 is annotated as a pseudogene. The CDR3 contains 17 residues. CDR3 sequence reads: CASSYLTGFWGNLEQYV. The CDR3 DNA is TGTGCCAGCAGCTATTTGACAGGTTTTTGGGGAAATCTCGAGCAGTACGTC.

This clone was seen a handful of times. V and J are TRBV7-3 and TRBJ1-2; D call uncertain. Trimming took 1 base from V and 12 from J, leaving 18 bases between them. The CDR3 covers 14 residues. Germline V gene lookup returns CDR1 SGHTA and CDR2 FQGTGA. CDR3 region: CASSLRGSPSLDTF. The CDR3 bases are TGTGCCAGCAGCTTAAGAGGCAGCCCTTCCTTAGACACCTTC.

This chain uses TRBV7-2 with TRBJ1-2; possible D gene TRBD1, 6 bases. Trimming shortened V by 2 bases and J by 3 bases, and 13 bases separated the two germline ends. The CDR3 has 15 residues. Looked up from germline, CDR1 is SGHTA and CDR2 is FQGNSA. The DNA for the CDR3 is TGTGCCAGCAGCTTATCGGGGGGCGCGGACTATGGCTACACCTTC. Residues: CASSLSGGADYGYTF.

Concerning this clone itself: The sample holds other DNA sequences that translate to the same CDR3. The genes are TRBV6-6 and TRBJ1-1; D is ambiguous. V gave up 2 bases and J gave up 0 bases, with 7 bases separating them. CDR1 and CDR2 from the germline V gene are MNHNY and SVGAGI (reference sequence). This CDR3 region has 14 residues. DNA for the CDR3: TGTGCCAGCAGTTACCCGGAGCTGAACACTGAAGCTTTCTTT. Translated: CASSYPELNTEAFF.

The rearrangement joins TRBV25-1 to TRBJ1-2; 7 bases fit TRBD1. Losses at the gene ends were 5 bases for V and 4 bases for J; bases not matched to a gene: 10. The CDR3 runs 15 residues. Germline V gives CDR1 MGHDK, CDR2 SYGVNS. The CDR3 region is CASSPRQGNSYGYTF. The CDR3 bases are TGTGCCAGCAGTCCCAGACAGGGTAACTCCTATGGCTACACCTTC.

The chain links TRBV28 to TRBJ2-3; TRBD2 aligns across 12 bases. Germline-derived CDR1 and CDR2 are MDHEN and SYDVKM. J gave up 4 bases and V 5 bases, and 7 bases lay outside the gene matches. There are 16 residues in the CDR3. CDR3 coding DNA: TGTGCCAGCAGTCCGGCTAGCGGGGGGGGGTCAGATACGCAGTATTTT. Amino acid sequence: CASSPASGGGSDTQYF.

The chain combines TRBV19 with TRBJ1-1, with D possibly TRBD1 on 5 matching bases. The CDR3 runs to 14 residues. Germline CDR1 and CDR2: LNHDA and SQIVND (reference sequence). Between the trimmed V and J ends, which lost 4 bases and 7 bases, there was a span of 16 bases. The DNA for the CDR3 is TGTGCCAGTAGTAACCCCCGGGGGAACTTTGAAGCTTTCTTT. Translating it yields CASSNPRGNFEAFF.

CDR3: CASSATGTGVEKLFF. The CDR3 bases are TGTGCCAGCAGCGCCACCGGGACAGGGGTTGAAAAACTGTTTTTT. The V gene is TRBV5-5, the J gene TRBJ1-4; 10 positions agree with TRBD1. The CDR3 contains 15 residues. V shed 4 bases and J 7 bases; nucleotides not matched to a gene: 7. CDR1 and CDR2 (germline): SGHKS, YYEKEE (reference sequence).